Listed here is a single T cell receptor (beta chain). Its cognate antigen is unknown. This record belongs to a study of vaccination effects on CD4 cells after COVID-19. The study, taken as a whole, reports: The study, lacking early post-infection timepoints, had few convalescent patients.

TCRdb keeps only in-frame clones here, not all; method: immunoSEQ multiplex PCR. Of about 70,000 clones in the sample, about 80% were seen once. The length of the CDR3 is 18 residues. Germline-derived CDR1 and CDR2 are SGHTA and FQGNSA. Trimming at V came to 3 bases and at J to 4 bases, leaving 8 bases not matched to a gene. Antigen-specific CD4+ T cell clonotypes were called by their expansion after viral peptide-pool culture in ViraFEST. Upon completion of around eleven days in culture, CD4+ T cells were isolated. Vaccinees lacked prior SARS-CoV-2 infection and tested negative for nucleocapsid antibodies.

The clonotype was recovered from a human donor who received a COVID-19 vaccine. V is TRBV7-2 and J is TRBJ2-5; 16 bases align to TRBD2. The specimen was CD4+ T cells from PBMCs cultured with SARS-CoV-2 spike peptides, collected before COVID-19 vaccination. The DNA for the CDR3 is TGTGCCAGCAGCTTGGGACTAGCGGGGGGGCGATTCGGAGAGACCCAGTACTTC. It is translated as CASSLGLAGGRFGETQYF. The complete variable domain, with remaining parts taken from reference TRBV7-2 and TRBJ2-5, reads GAGVSQSPSNKVTEKGKDVELRCDPISGHTALYWYRQSLGQGLEFLIYFQGNSAPDKSGLPSDRFSAERTGGSVSTLTIQRTQQEDSAVYLCASSLGLAGGRFGETQYFGPGTRLLVL.